Reported below is one T cell receptor (beta chain). Its antigen is not known. The CDR3 covers 15 residues. Germline CDR1 is MDHEN and CDR2 is SYDVKM. V was clipped by 9 bases and J by 3 bases, with 20 bases between them. The authors ran a second PCR of about 6 to 11 cycles using a sample-barcoded 5' primer and a J-beta primer mix. Every molecule of cDNA carried a tag from a template-switch adaptor with 12 random nucleotides. Using its own MiXCR run on the 5' RACE reads, TCRdb lists one record per CDR3 protein. The sample carries 1.5 million to 2 million distinct CDR3 sequences, roughly 49% recorded once. The sample is drawn from a study of blood T cells in healthy people across ages. Study outcomes and limitations: Per-million-T-cell TCR beta diversity fell roughly linearly with age.

V and J are TRBV28 and TRBJ1-1; TRBD1 is a possible D gene (5 bases). This receptor was identified in a woman in her 40s in good health. Sequencing was performed on blood. CDR3 nucleotide sequence: TGTGCCAGTTTGGGGCCCGGGACGAGGGACACTGAAGCTTTCTTT. It codes for CASLGPGTRDTEAFF.